The 7 T cell receptor beta chains listed next were all sequenced from one sample in a study of identical twins. TCRdb reprocessed the 5' RACE reads with MiXCR, giving one entry per CDR3 protein. In the table there are about 570,000 distinct CDR3 sequences, 7.5% to 10% of which are singletons. These data also formed part of another study, on yellow fever vaccine responses in identical twins.

What was sequenced was PBMCs. All receptors come from a woman between 18 and 30 years old in good health.

This clonotype was seen a few times. V is TRBV6-5 and J is TRBJ2-5, with D possibly matching TRBD2 (5 bases). The CDR3 extends over 14 amino acids. The germline gives CDR1 MNHEY, CDR2 SVGAGI. The germline V and J ends were trimmed by 0 bases and 4 bases, with 9 bases remaining between them. The CDR3 bases are TGTGCCAGCAGTTACTCCAGAGAGGGAGAGACCCAGTACTTC. Residues: CASSYSREGETQYF.

This clonotype has ten or more counts. The chain recombines TRBV21-1 with TRBJ2-4; the table names TRBD1, a call not compared with the DNA. TRBV21-1 is noted as a pseudogene. The CDR3 spans 15 residues. The CDR3 region has the DNA TGTGCCAGCAGCAAAGATGAGGGGGCCAAAAACATTCAGTACTTC. Protein: CASSKDEGAKNIQYF.

V usage is TRBV5-1 and J usage is TRBJ1-6; maybe TRBD1 (5 bases). Trimming took off 3 bases at V and 10 bases at J, with 14 bases between the two ends. Germline V gene lookup returns CDR1 SGHRS and CDR2 YFSETQ. This CDR3 has 14 residues. The CDR3: CASSSGMGDSPLHF. CDR3 in DNA: TGCGCCAGCAGCTCCGGGATGGGGGACTCACCCCTCCACTTT.

The chain couples TRBV12-3 or TRBV12-4 to TRBJ2-7; D is unclear. The CDR3 runs 14 residues. V was clipped by 3 bases and J by 0 bases, with 9 bases between them. CDR3: CASSLNTFSYEQYF. The DNA for the CDR3 is TGTGCCAGCAGTTTGAACACCTTCTCCTACGAGCAGTACTTC.

This clonotype was counted at least ten times. The chain uses TRBV7-2 and TRBJ2-1, with TRBD2 matching 8 bases. This CDR3 is built from 15 residues. CDR1 and CDR2 (germline): SGHTA, FQGNSA. V shed 5 bases and J 4 bases; nucleotides not matched to a gene: 7. The CDR3 protein is CASSPGTRGYNEQFF. As DNA, the CDR3 is TGTGCCAGCAGCCCCGGGACTAGGGGGTACAATGAGCAGTTCTTC.

This clonotype was counted ten times or more. The chain employs TRBV5-1 and TRBJ1-1; TRBD1 might be the D (5 bases). The CDR3 totals 14 residues. Trimming left V 4 bases short and J 3 bases short, with 13 bases between. Germline CDR1 and CDR2: SGHRS and YFSETQ. The CDR3 sequence is CASSRGLGDTEAFF. CDR3 coding DNA: TGCGCCAGCAGCCGGGGTCTGGGGGACACTGAAGCTTTCTTT.

This clonotype was counted many times. The CDR3 loop is CASSLDSTLSGPQHF. The CDR3 region has the DNA TGTGCCAGCAGCCTCGACAGCACCCTCTCTGGGCCCCAGCATTTT. The chain joins TRBV6-1 to TRBJ1-5; TRBD1 is a possible D gene (5 bases). The germline gives CDR1 MNHNS, CDR2 SASEGT. Trimming pared 6 bases from V and 9 bases from J, leaving 21 bases between. The length of the CDR3 is 15 residues.